The following is a TCR beta chain sequence with its context. Assay used: immunoSEQ multiplex PCR; TCRdb lists only in-frame clones, some missing. The sample holds just over 55,000 clones, approximately 90% seen once. This sample was included in a study of T cell changes during pregnancy in multiple sclerosis. CDR1 LNHDA and CDR2 SQIVND come from the germline V gene (reference sequence). This CDR3 has 18 amino acids. V lost 3 bases to trimming and J lost 1 base, with 19 bases between them. V is TRBV19 and J is TRBJ1-5; tentatively, D is TRBD1 (5 bases). This clonotype originated in a female donor in good health, enrolled as a control in a pregnancy study. Sequenced material: peripheral blood, taken after pregnancy. CDR3 residues: CASSILYRTQLSNQPQHF. The CDR3 nucleotides read TGTGCCAGTAGTATTTTATACAGGACCCAGCTAAGCAATCAGCCCCAGCATTTT.